The 12 T cell receptor beta chains below were found in one sample sequenced in a study of blood T cell repertoires in COVID-19. The method was immunoSEQ multiplex PCR; TCRdb's version includes in-frame clones alone and lacks a portion of them. The sample holds some 190,000 clones, around 76% seen once. The sequencing sample was made of peripheral blood. The origin of the receptors is a woman between 55 and 75 years old with COVID-19, enrolled during active disease.

This rearrangement joins TRBV19 to TRBJ2-4, with 8 bases fitting TRBD1. Unmatched junction bases numbered 14, after V lost 6 bases and J lost 1 base. The CDR3 sequence is 18 residues long. CDR1 and CDR2 from the germline V gene are LNHDA and SQIVND (reference sequence). The CDR3 region is CASSPQGALLGAKNIQYF. The CDR3 coding sequence is TGTGCCAGTAGCCCCCAGGGGGCGTTATTAGGGGCCAAAAACATTCAGTACTTC.

This clone was seen a handful of times. This chain joins TRBV7-8 and TRBJ2-7; 8 bases align to TRBD2. The CDR3 has 14 residues. Per germline, CDR1 SGHVS and CDR2 FQNEAQ. Germline trimming cut 6 bases from V and 4 bases from J; bases unmatched to any gene: 8. The CDR3 coding sequence is TGTGCCAGCAGTCGAACTAGCGGAGAATACGAGCAGTACGTC. This translates into CASSRTSGEYEQYV.

The rearrangement joins TRBV11-2 to TRBJ1-4, with TRBD1 matching over 8 bases. This CDR3 comprises 15 residues. After removal of 5 bases from V and 8 bases from J, the junction contained 10 bases not matched to a gene. Germline CDR1 is SGHAT and CDR2 is FQNNGV. In nucleotides, the CDR3 is TGTGCCAGCAGCCCCCGGGGACAGGAAGGGGAAAAACTGTTTTTT. Translated, it gives CASSPRGQEGEKLFF.

This rearrangement joins TRBV5-6 to TRBJ1-1; D ambiguous. The CDR3 is made up of 14 amino acids. V shed 3 bases and J shed 4 bases, with 13 bases lying between them. Germline assignment: CDR1 SGHDT and CDR2 YYEEEE. CDR3 loop: CASSWRSYTTEAFF. The CDR3, as DNA: TGTGCCAGCAGCTGGAGGTCCTATACCACTGAAGCTTTCTTT.

CDR3 amino acids: CASSLQGVTDTQYF. CDR3 sequence (DNA): TGTGCCAGCAGTCTACAAGGAGTCACAGATACGCAGTATTTT. The V call is TRBV27, the J call TRBJ2-3, with unresolved D. The V and J ends lost 5 bases and 2 bases respectively, with 11 bases between them. CDR1 is MNHEY, CDR2 SMNVEV, per germline (reference sequence). The CDR3 has 14 amino acids.

The V call is TRBV28, the J call TRBJ2-5, with TRBD1 identical over 9 bases. The J segment lost 2 bases and the V segment lost 3 bases, leaving 7 bases of the junction unmatched. The CDR3 contains 16 residues. Germline lookup yields CDR1 MDHEN and CDR2 SYDVKM. CDR3 sequence: CASSLPGTGIQETQYF. In DNA form, the CDR3 reads TGTGCCAGCAGTTTGCCCGGGACAGGGATACAAGAGACCCAGTACTTC.

With respect to this clone: Given a much more abundant clone one base away, this may be a read error. Within the sample, other DNA sequences also encode this same CDR3. The chain links TRBV7-9 to TRBJ1-6; 8 nucleotides line up with TRBD1. Losses at the gene ends were 5 bases for V and 7 bases for J; bases not matched to a gene: 4. CDR1 is SEHNR, CDR2 FQNEAQ, per germline (reference sequence). This CDR3 is 14 amino acids long. Written as DNA, the CDR3 is TGTGCCAGCAGCCAGGGGACAGGAAATTCACCCCTCCACTTT. It codes for CASSQGTGNSPLHF.

This clone was observed once. The V call is TRBV11-2, the J call TRBJ2-1; 9 nucleotides align to TRBD1. In germline, CDR1 is SGHAT, CDR2 FQNNGV. The CDR3 contains 12 residues. The V segment lost 5 bases and the J segment 13 bases; nucleotides outside the gene matches: 6. The CDR3 sequence: CASSATGGRQFF. DNA of the CDR3: TGTGCCAGCAGCGCGACAGGGGGTCGACAGTTCTTC.

This clone was observed a few times. The gene calls are TRBV11-2 and TRBJ1-1, with D maybe TRBD1 (5 bases). The V and J ends lost 7 bases and 1 base respectively, with 10 bases between them. Germline values: CDR1 SGHAT, CDR2 FQNNGV. This CDR3 contains 13 residues. This CDR3 is CASMSRANTEAFF. In DNA form, the CDR3 reads TGTGCCAGCATGAGCAGGGCGAACACTGAAGCTTTCTTT.

This clone was counted between two and nine times. CDR3: CATSRDRGANYGYTF. The CDR3 DNA follows: TGTGCCACCAGCAGAGATCGGGGAGCTAACTATGGCTACACCTTC. This rearrangement joins TRBV15 to TRBJ1-2; D unresolved. V shed 0 bases and J shed 0 bases, with 8 bases lying between them. CDR3 length: 15 amino acids. Per the germline V gene, CDR1 is LNHNV and CDR2 is YYDKDF (reference sequence).

The rearrangement uses TRBV2 and TRBJ1-5; D remains ambiguous. With 7 bases removed from V and 2 bases from J, the gap between germline ends came to 9 bases. The germline V gene has CDR1 SNHLY and CDR2 FYNNEI. The CDR3 has 13 amino acids. Here the CDR3 reads CASTWQGNQPQHF. In DNA, the CDR3 is TGTGCCAGCACGTGGCAGGGCAATCAGCCCCAGCATTTT.

The gene calls are TRBV27 and TRBJ2-5, with TRBD2 identical over 11 bases. The CDR3 runs 15 residues. Germline CDR1 and CDR2: MNHEY and SMNVEV (reference sequence). V was pared by 4 bases and J by 2 bases, with 3 bases of the junction left unmatched. The CDR3 DNA reads as TGTGCCAGCAGTTACGGGACTAGCGGACAAGAGACCCAGTACTTC. Amino acid sequence: CASSYGTSGQETQYF.